One and the same sample provided the 8 T cell receptor beta chains below, sequenced in a study of T cell responses to AZD1222 COVID-19 vaccine. Generated by immunoSEQ multiplex PCR, the TCRdb table keeps only in-frame clones and is missing some. This sample carries about 180,000 clones, over 80% of them seen once, and the ten largest clones take approximately 0.98%. This material consisted of peripheral blood, taken 28 days after the second dose of the MenACWY control vaccine. Every receptor here comes from an adult who received the MenACWY meningococcal vaccine as a control.

The chain employs TRBV7-3 and TRBJ2-2; the D gene is possibly TRBD1 (5 bases). The germline V gene encodes CDR1 SGHTA and CDR2 FQGTGA. V was pared by 3 bases and J by 2 bases, with 10 bases between. CDR3 length: 15 amino acids. The CDR3 sequence is CASSFQGPNTGELFF. The CDR3 nucleotides read TGTGCCAGCAGCTTTCAGGGCCCCAACACCGGGGAGCTGTTTTTT.

CDR3 residues: CASSQGGSANEKLFF. The CDR3 DNA is TGTGCCAGCAGCCAAGGGGGATCGGCTAATGAAAAACTGTTTTTT. The chain employs TRBV6-5 and TRBJ1-4; a possible D gene is TRBD1 (6 bases). Germline V gene data show CDR1 as MNHEY and CDR2 as SVGAGI. The length of the CDR3 is 15 residues. V lost 6 bases, J lost 3 bases, and 14 bases lay in between.

The V call is TRBV19, the J call TRBJ1-2; no reliable D call. The length of the CDR3 is 14 residues. Germline V gives CDR1 LNHDA, CDR2 SQIVND (reference sequence). V dropped 3 bases and J dropped 8 bases, with 16 bases sitting between them. DNA for the CDR3: TGTGCCAGTAGTATTCCGCACACCCCGAGGGGCTACACCTTC. This gives the protein CASSIPHTPRGYTF.

CDR3 protein: CASSRLSGTGTGANVLTF. The CDR3 bases are TGTGCCAGCAGCCGACTTTCCGGGACAGGGACTGGGGCCAACGTCCTGACTTTC. This rearrangement joins TRBV11-2 to TRBJ2-6; the match to TRBD1 covers 9 bases. The junction had 10 bases not matched to a gene; V was cut back by 5 bases and J by 2 bases. Germline CDR1 and CDR2: SGHAT and FQNNGV. The CDR3 length is 18 residues. Full variable domain (rest looked up from reference TRBV11-2 and TRBJ2-6): EAGVAQSPRYKIIEKRQSVAFWCNPISGHATLYWYQQILGQGPKLLIQFQNNGVVDDSQLPKDRFSAERLKGVDSTLKIQPAKLEDSAVYLCASSRLSGTGTGANVLTFGAGSRLTVL.

This sequence joins TRBV18 and TRBJ2-7; possibly TRBD1 or TRBD2 for D (5 bases each). This CDR3 spans 14 amino acids. V lost 6 bases, J lost 8 bases, and 20 bases lay in between. Germline CDR1 KGHSH, CDR2 LQKENI. DNA of the CDR3: TGTGCCAGCTCCGTAGGGACGGCGCGAGGAAAGCAGTACTTC. This sequence encodes CASSVGTARGKQYF.

The chain couples TRBV7-2 to TRBJ1-2; D gene uncertain. The CDR3 has 14 residues. With 4 bases removed from V and 4 bases from J, the gap between germline ends came to 13 bases. In germline, CDR1 is SGHTA, CDR2 FQGNSA. The CDR3 bases are TGTGCCAGCAGCTCCGGCGGGCCGATCTATGGCTACACCTTC. It translates to CASSSGGPIYGYTF.

V gene TRBV6-6 combines with J gene TRBJ1-6; D not certain. CDR1 is MNHNY and CDR2 is SVGAGI in the germline V gene (reference sequence). Between the trimmed V and J ends, which lost 6 bases and 7 bases, there was a span of 19 bases. The CDR3 sequence is 16 residues long. CDR3 bases: TGTGCCAGCAGCCGCGGGTTTCGGGCGGAAAATTCACCCCTCCACTTT. It translates to CASSRGFRAENSPLHF.

The chain carries TRBV28 and TRBJ1-6, with D unresolved. The V end lost 2 bases, the J end lost 5 bases, and 10 bases lay between the germline ends. CDR3 length equals 15 residues. Germline V gene sequence: CDR1 MDHEN, CDR2 SYDVKM. The CDR3 nucleotides read TGTGCCAGCAGTTTAGGCCAGGTCAATAATTCACCCCTCCACTTT. Amino acids: CASSLGQVNNSPLHF.